Listed below are T cell receptor beta chains from one sample, sequenced in a study of blood T cells in healthy people across ages. MiXCR, applied by TCRdb to the 5' RACE reads, yields one record per CDR3 protein. This table has roughly 1.4 million distinct CDR3 sequences, 59% appearing once. The sequenced sample consisted of blood. The receptors originated from a man between 18 and 35 years old in good health. CDR3s include the opening cysteine and the closing phenylalanine or tryptophan. The D gene is left open where the match is weak. For some rows the clone size is stated as once, few or many, or as a class when expanded; others skip it.

j_gene: TRBJ2-1; abundance: .; len: 16; v_gene: TRBV7-6; d_gene: TRBD2; CDR3nt: TGTGCCAGCAGCCCCCTTAGCGGGAGGGCACAATGGGAGCAGTTCTTC; CDR3aa: CASSPLSGRAQWEQFF
j_gene: TRBJ2-5; abundance: .; len: 12; v_gene: TRBV29-1; d_gene: .; CDR3nt: TGCAGCGTAGCAACAGGGCAAGAGACCCAGTACTTC; CDR3aa: CSVATGQETQYF
j_gene: TRBJ2-1; abundance: .; len: 21; v_gene: TRBV11-2; d_gene: TRBD2; CDR3nt: TGTGCCAGCAGCTTATACTTACGGGCTAGCGGCCTATACATATCCTACAATGAGCAGTTCTTC; CDR3aa: CASSLYLRASGLYISYNEQFF
j_gene: TRBJ2-7; abundance: .; len: 15; v_gene: TRBV27; d_gene: .; CDR3nt: TGTGCCAGCGGGCACTCTTGGCCAGATTTTTACGAGCAGTACTTC; CDR3aa: CASGHSWPDFYEQYF
j_gene: TRBJ2-2; abundance: .; len: 18; v_gene: TRBV10-3; d_gene: .; CDR3nt: TGTGCCATCAGTGAGCGGGGTTTGGCCAATTATAACACCGGGGAGCTGTTTTTT; CDR3aa: CAISERGLANYNTGELFF
j_gene: TRBJ2-7; abundance: .; len: 13; v_gene: TRBV7-9; d_gene: .; CDR3nt: TGTGCCAGCAGCCCCCCGACAGGCCCCGAGCAGTACTTC; CDR3aa: CASSPPTGPEQYF
j_gene: TRBJ2-5; abundance: .; len: 14; v_gene: TRBV4-2; d_gene: .; CDR3nt: TGTGCCAGCAGCCACAGCTTGGACCAAGAGACCCAGTACTTC; CDR3aa: CASSHSLDQETQYF
j_gene: TRBJ1-1; abundance: .; len: 12; v_gene: TRBV29-1; d_gene: .; CDR3nt: TGCAGCGCCTCTCCATCGGGGACTGAAGCTTTCTTT; CDR3aa: CSASPSGTEAFF
j_gene: TRBJ2-3; abundance: few; len: 14; v_gene: TRBV27; d_gene: .; CDR3nt: TGTGCCAGCAGTTTACAGGGCCACACAGATACGCAGTATTTT; CDR3aa: CASSLQGHTDTQYF
j_gene: TRBJ2-4; abundance: once; len: 16; v_gene: TRBV7-9; d_gene: TRBD1; CDR3nt: TGTGCCAGCAGCTTAGTTATGGGACAGGGGGAAAACATTCAGTACTTC; CDR3aa: CASSLVMGQGENIQYF
j_gene: TRBJ1-6; abundance: .; len: 16; v_gene: TRBV12-3/TRBV12-4; d_gene: TRBD1; CDR3nt: TGTGCCAGCAGCCACAGGGGCTACTCCTATAATTCACCCCTCCACTTT; CDR3aa: CASSHRGYSYNSPLHF
j_gene: TRBJ1-2; abundance: .; len: 14; v_gene: TRBV6-1; d_gene: TRBD1; CDR3nt: TGTGCCAGCAGTCCGAGGGGGCGCCCGTATGGCTACACCTTC; CDR3aa: CASSPRGRPYGYTF
j_gene: TRBJ1-4; abundance: .; len: 14; v_gene: TRBV4-3; d_gene: .; CDR3nt: TGCGCCAGCAGCCAAGATCTCGCTAATGAAAAACTGTTTTTT; CDR3aa: CASSQDLANEKLFF
j_gene: TRBJ1-1; abundance: .; len: 17; v_gene: TRBV5-6; d_gene: .; CDR3nt: TGTGCCAGCAGCTTTGACAAGCCCGGCCGAAGGAACACTGAAGCTTTCTTT; CDR3aa: CASSFDKPGRRNTEAFF
j_gene: TRBJ2-5; abundance: few; len: 14; v_gene: TRBV12-3/TRBV12-4; d_gene: .; CDR3nt: TGTGCCAGCAGTTTGGGCCCTAGACAAGAGACCCAGTACTTC; CDR3aa: CASSLGPRQETQYF
j_gene: TRBJ2-3; abundance: .; len: 15; v_gene: TRBV7-9; d_gene: TRBD2; CDR3nt: TGTGCCAGCGGCCCCCGGGGGGATCGCACAGATACGCAGTATTTT; CDR3aa: CASGPRGDRTDTQYF
j_gene: TRBJ1-6; abundance: .; len: 17; v_gene: TRBV27; d_gene: .; CDR3nt: TGTGCCGGGGGGCGTGAGAAGGTTCGCCCCTATAATTCACCCCTCCACTTT; CDR3aa: CAGGREKVRPYNSPLHF
j_gene: TRBJ2-5; abundance: .; len: 17; v_gene: TRBV7-2; d_gene: TRBD2; CDR3nt: TGTGCCAGCAGCTTATCATCCCCTAGCGGGGGGGCGCAGGGGCAGTACTTC; CDR3aa: CASSLSSPSGGAQGQYF
j_gene: TRBJ2-7; abundance: .; len: 11; v_gene: TRBV4-1; d_gene: .; CDR3nt: TGCGCCAGCAGCCAAGGAGAGGAGCAGTACTTC; CDR3aa: CASSQGEEQYF
j_gene: TRBJ2-7; abundance: .; len: 13; v_gene: TRBV13; d_gene: .; CDR3nt: TGTGCCAGCAGCTCAGGGGTCATCTACGAGCAGTACTTC; CDR3aa: CASSSGVIYEQYF
j_gene: TRBJ1-4; abundance: .; len: 13; v_gene: TRBV20-1; d_gene: .; CDR3nt: TGCAGTGCCACCCGGGGGCTTAATGAAAAACTGTTTTTT; CDR3aa: CSATRGLNEKLFF
j_gene: TRBJ1-4; abundance: once; len: 15; v_gene: TRBV15; d_gene: TRBD1; CDR3nt: TGTGCCACCAGCACTGACAGGGGCCCGTATGAAAAACTGTTTTTT; CDR3aa: CATSTDRGPYEKLFF
j_gene: TRBJ2-7; abundance: .; len: 13; v_gene: TRBV20-1; d_gene: TRBD2; CDR3nt: TGCAGTGCTCTACTAGCGGGTTCCTACGAGCAGTACTTC; CDR3aa: CSALLAGSYEQYF
j_gene: TRBJ2-2; abundance: .; len: 14; v_gene: TRBV6-2/TRBV6-3; d_gene: .; CDR3nt: TGTGCCAGCAGTTACTCTCCCGAAACCGGGGAGCTGTTTTTT; CDR3aa: CASSYSPETGELFF
j_gene: TRBJ1-1; abundance: .; len: 11; v_gene: TRBV20-1; d_gene: .; CDR3nt: TGCAGTGCCTTCCAGGGGTCTGAAGCTTTCTTT; CDR3aa: CSAFQGSEAFF
j_gene: TRBJ2-1; abundance: .; len: 13; v_gene: TRBV4-2; d_gene: TRBD1; CDR3nt: TGTGCCAGCAGCCAAAGGGGGCAAAACGAGCAGTTCTTC; CDR3aa: CASSQRGQNEQFF
j_gene: TRBJ2-7; abundance: .; len: 16; v_gene: TRBV7-9; d_gene: .; CDR3nt: TGTGCCAGCAGCTTAGTGTTCAGCCAAGAGGCCTACGAGCAGTACTTC; CDR3aa: CASSLVFSQEAYEQYF
j_gene: TRBJ2-1; abundance: .; len: 16; v_gene: TRBV6-5; d_gene: TRBD2; CDR3nt: TGTGCCAGCAGTTACCCACACGGGACTAGCGGCAACGAGCAGTTCTTC; CDR3aa: CASSYPHGTSGNEQFF
j_gene: TRBJ2-3; abundance: .; len: 16; v_gene: TRBV4-2; d_gene: .; CDR3nt: TGTGCCAGCAGCCAAGAGGCGGGGCAGGGCACAGATACGCAGTATTTT; CDR3aa: CASSQEAGQGTDTQYF
j_gene: TRBJ1-6; abundance: few; len: 13; v_gene: TRBV9; d_gene: .; CDR3nt: TGTGCCAGCAGCGGACAGAAGAATTCACCCCTCCACTTT; CDR3aa: CASSGQKNSPLHF
j_gene: TRBJ2-1; abundance: .; len: 15; v_gene: TRBV11-2; d_gene: TRBD2; CDR3nt: TGTGCCAGCAGCTTCGATCTAGCGGGGGGCAATGAGCAGTTCTTC; CDR3aa: CASSFDLAGGNEQFF
j_gene: TRBJ1-1; abundance: .; len: 13; v_gene: TRBV11-2; d_gene: .; CDR3nt: TGTGCCAGCAGCTCGCTCTCCCTTTCTGAAGTTTTCTTT; CDR3aa: CASSSLSLSEVFF
j_gene: TRBJ2-7; abundance: .; len: 17; v_gene: TRBV7-2; d_gene: TRBD2; CDR3nt: TGTGCCAGCAGCTTAGCCCTGGGGCTAGCGGGGGGCTACGAGCAGTACTTC; CDR3aa: CASSLALGLAGGYEQYF
j_gene: TRBJ2-4; abundance: .; len: 16; v_gene: TRBV14; d_gene: .; CDR3nt: TGTGCCAGCAGCCTCGGACGGGGGGCTGCCGAAAACATTCAGTACTTC; CDR3aa: CASSLGRGAAENIQYF
j_gene: TRBJ2-3; abundance: .; len: 18; v_gene: TRBV7-9; d_gene: .; CDR3nt: TGTGCCAGCAGCTTAGCGAGGAACAGAGGGAGCAACACAGATACGCAGTATTTT; CDR3aa: CASSLARNRGSNTDTQYF
j_gene: TRBJ2-5; abundance: .; len: 13; v_gene: TRBV20-1; d_gene: .; CDR3nt: TGCAGTGCTAGGGCTCTTACGCAAGAGACCCAGTACTTC; CDR3aa: CSARALTQETQYF
j_gene: TRBJ2-1; abundance: few; len: 15; v_gene: TRBV7-9; d_gene: .; CDR3nt: TGTGCCAGCAGCTTGTGGGACGGAGGCTACAATGAGCAGTTCTTC; CDR3aa: CASSLWDGGYNEQFF
j_gene: TRBJ2-7; abundance: few; len: 14; v_gene: TRBV25-1; d_gene: .; CDR3nt: TGTGCCAGCAGTGATACAGGGCTCTCCTACGAGCAGTACTTC; CDR3aa: CASSDTGLSYEQYF
j_gene: TRBJ2-3; abundance: .; len: 17; v_gene: TRBV29-1; d_gene: .; CDR3nt: TGCAGCGTTGACACTGGGGGACGTGTCAGAAGATCCGATACGCAGTATTTT; CDR3aa: CSVDTGGRVRRSDTQYF
j_gene: TRBJ2-5; abundance: .; len: 16; v_gene: TRBV15; d_gene: .; CDR3nt: TGTGCCACCAGCAGAGATCATTTGGGGAGAGAAGAGACCCAGTACTTC; CDR3aa: CATSRDHLGREETQYF
j_gene: TRBJ2-7; abundance: .; len: 14; v_gene: TRBV11-2; d_gene: .; CDR3nt: TGTGCCAGCAGCTTAGATAGGCTAGTAGGTGAGCAGTACTTC; CDR3aa: CASSLDRLVGEQYF
j_gene: TRBJ2-3; abundance: .; len: 17; v_gene: TRBV24-1; d_gene: TRBD1; CDR3nt: TGTGCCACCAGTGGAGGCGGACAGGGGACTATCACAGATACGCAGTATTTT; CDR3aa: CATSGGGQGTITDTQYF